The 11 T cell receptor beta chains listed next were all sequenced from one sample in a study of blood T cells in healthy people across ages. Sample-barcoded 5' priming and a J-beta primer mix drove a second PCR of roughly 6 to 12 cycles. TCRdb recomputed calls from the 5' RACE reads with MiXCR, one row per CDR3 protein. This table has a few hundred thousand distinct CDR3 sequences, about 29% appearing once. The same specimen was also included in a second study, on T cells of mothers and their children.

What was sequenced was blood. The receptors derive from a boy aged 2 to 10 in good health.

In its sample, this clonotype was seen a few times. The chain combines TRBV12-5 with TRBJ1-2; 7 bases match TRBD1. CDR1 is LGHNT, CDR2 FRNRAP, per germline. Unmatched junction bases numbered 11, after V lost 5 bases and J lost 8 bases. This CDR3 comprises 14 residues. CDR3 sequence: CASGKPDRALGYTF. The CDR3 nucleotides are TGTGCTAGTGGTAAGCCCGACAGGGCCTTGGGCTACACCTTC.

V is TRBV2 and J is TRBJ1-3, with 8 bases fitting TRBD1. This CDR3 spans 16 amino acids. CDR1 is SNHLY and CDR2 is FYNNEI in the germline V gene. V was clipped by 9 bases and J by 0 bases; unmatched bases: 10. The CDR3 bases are TGTGCCAGTGGGAGGACAGGGCCAGTCTCTGGAAACACCATATATTTT. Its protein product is CASGRTGPVSGNTIYF. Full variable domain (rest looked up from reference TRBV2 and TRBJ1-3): EPEVTQTPSHQVTQMGQEVILRCVPISNHLYFYWYRQILGQKVEFLVSFYNNEISEKSEIFDDQFSVERPDGSNFTLKIRSTKLEDSAMYFCASGRTGPVSGNTIYFGEGSWLTVV.

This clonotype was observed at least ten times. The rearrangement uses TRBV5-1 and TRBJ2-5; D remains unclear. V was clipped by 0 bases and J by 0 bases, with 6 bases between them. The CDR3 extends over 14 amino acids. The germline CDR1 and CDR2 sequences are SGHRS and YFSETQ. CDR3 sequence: CASSLGTYQETQYF. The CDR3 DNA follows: TGCGCCAGCAGCTTGGGGACCTACCAAGAGACCCAGTACTTC.

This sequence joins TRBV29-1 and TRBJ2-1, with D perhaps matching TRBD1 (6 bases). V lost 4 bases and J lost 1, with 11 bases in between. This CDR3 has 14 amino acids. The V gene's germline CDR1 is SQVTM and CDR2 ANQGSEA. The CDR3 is CSVGGRVSYNEQFF. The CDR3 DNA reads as TGCAGCGTTGGGGGGCGGGTTTCCTACAATGAGCAGTTCTTC.

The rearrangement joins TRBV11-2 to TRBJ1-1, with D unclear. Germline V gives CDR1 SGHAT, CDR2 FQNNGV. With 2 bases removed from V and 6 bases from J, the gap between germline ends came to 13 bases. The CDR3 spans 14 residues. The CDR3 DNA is TGTGCCAGCAGCTTACGTTTAGCGTGGGCTGAAGCTTTCTTT. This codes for CASSLRLAWAEAFF.

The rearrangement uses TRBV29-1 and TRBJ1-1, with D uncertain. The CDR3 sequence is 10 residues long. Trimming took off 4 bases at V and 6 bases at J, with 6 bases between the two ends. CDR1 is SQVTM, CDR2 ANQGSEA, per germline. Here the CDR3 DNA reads TGCAGCGTTGGCCGGGCTGAAGCTTTCTTT. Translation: CSVGRAEAFF.

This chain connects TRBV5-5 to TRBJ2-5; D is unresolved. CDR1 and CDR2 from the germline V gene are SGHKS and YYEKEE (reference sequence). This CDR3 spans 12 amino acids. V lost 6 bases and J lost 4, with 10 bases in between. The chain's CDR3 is CASNPGVETQYF. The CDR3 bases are TGTGCCAGCAACCCGGGCGTAGAGACCCAGTACTTC.

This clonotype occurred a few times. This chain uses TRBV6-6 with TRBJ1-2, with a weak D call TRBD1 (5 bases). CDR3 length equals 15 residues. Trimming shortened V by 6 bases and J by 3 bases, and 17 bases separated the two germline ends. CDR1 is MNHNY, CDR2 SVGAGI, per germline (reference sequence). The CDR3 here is CASRTWGLTHYGYTF. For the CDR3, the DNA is TGTGCCAGCAGAACCTGGGGGTTAACGCACTATGGCTACACCTTC.

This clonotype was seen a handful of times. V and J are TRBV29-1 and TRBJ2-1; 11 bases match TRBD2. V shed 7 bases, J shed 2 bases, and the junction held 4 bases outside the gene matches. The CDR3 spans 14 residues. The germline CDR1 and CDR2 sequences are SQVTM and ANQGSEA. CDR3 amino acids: CSAKTSGAYNEQFF. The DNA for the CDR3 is TGCAGCGCTAAGACTAGCGGGGCCTACAATGAGCAGTTCTTC.

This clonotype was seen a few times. The CDR3 is CASSNDRTFEETQYF. The CDR3 DNA reads TGTGCCAGCAGTAACGACAGGACCTTCGAAGAGACCCAGTACTTC. The chain uses TRBV11-2 and TRBJ2-5; perhaps TRBD1 as D (6 bases). This CDR3 is built from 15 residues. The germline V gene encodes CDR1 SGHAT and CDR2 FQNNGV. The V and J ends lost 6 bases and 3 bases respectively, with 17 bases between them. Combining the CDR3 with reference TRBV11-2 and TRBJ2-5 gives the whole variable domain EAGVAQSPRYKIIEKRQSVAFWCNPISGHATLYWYQQILGQGPKLLIQFQNNGVVDDSQLPKDRFSAERLKGVDSTLKIQPAKLEDSAVYLCASSNDRTFEETQYFGPGTRLLVL.

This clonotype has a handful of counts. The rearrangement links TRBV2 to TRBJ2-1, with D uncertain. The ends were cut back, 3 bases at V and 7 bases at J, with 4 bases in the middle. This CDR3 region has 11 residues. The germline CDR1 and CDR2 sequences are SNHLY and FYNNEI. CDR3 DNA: TGTGCCAGCAGTGAGCCGAATGAGCAGTTCTTC. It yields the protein CASSEPNEQFF.